Below are 10 T cell receptor beta chains sequenced from a single sample in a study of cytomegalovirus exposure and HLA in healthy donors. The PCR was carried out with 60 Vbeta primers and 13 Jbeta primers. TCRdb's copy holds only in-frame clones and misses some; the assay was immunoSEQ multiplex PCR. The table includes roughly 70,000 clones, around 87% detected once. The sequenced sample consisted of PBMCs. These TCRs come from a woman in her 30s in good health and CMV-seropositive.

The sample holds a few counts of this clone. The chain carries TRBV27 and TRBJ2-1; 8 bases map to TRBD1. From germline, CDR1 is MNHEY and CDR2 SMNVEV (reference sequence). The CDR3 consists of 12 residues. The trim removed 8 bases at V and 5 bases at J, leaving 2 bases unmatched. The CDR3 DNA is TGTGCCAGCGGGACAGGTCACAATGAGCAGTTCTTC. It yields the protein CASGTGHNEQFF.

The chain uses TRBV7-9 and TRBJ2-7; maybe TRBD2 (6 bases). The CDR3 covers 15 residues. In germline, CDR1 is SEHNR, CDR2 FQNEAQ (reference sequence). V was pared by 1 base and J by 3 bases, with 13 bases between. This chain's CDR3 is CASSLGDLGYYEQYF. In DNA form, the CDR3 reads TGTGCCAGCAGCTTAGGGGACTTAGGATACTACGAGCAGTACTTC.

The CDR3 reads CSVLARGTDTQYF. CDR3 sequence (DNA): TGCAGCGTTTTAGCGCGTGGCACAGATACGCAGTATTTT. The J gene is TRBJ2-3, the V gene TRBV29-1; maybe TRBD2 (5 bases). This CDR3 comprises 13 residues. Germline V gives CDR1 SQVTM, CDR2 ANQGSEA. The V and J ends lost 5 bases and 1 base respectively, with 10 bases between them.

The genes are TRBV10-1 and TRBJ2-4; 9 bases map to TRBD2. The germline V gene has CDR1 WNHNN and CDR2 SYGVQD (reference sequence). The CDR3 runs 14 residues. V lost 6 bases, J lost 7 bases, and 7 bases stayed unmatched. The CDR3 spells CASSAYSGSNIQYF. In DNA, the CDR3 is TGCGCCAGCAGCGCCTATAGCGGGAGCAACATTCAGTACTTC.

The chain joins TRBV10-1 to TRBJ2-1, with D maybe TRBD2 (6 bases). Trimming took off 6 bases at V and 7 bases at J, with 13 bases between the two ends. The germline gives CDR1 WNHNN, CDR2 SYGVQD (reference sequence). The CDR3 contains 13 residues. For the CDR3, the DNA is TGCGCCAGCAGCGCCGAACGGGGGAATGAGCAGTTCTTC. Translated: CASSAERGNEQFF.

The chain is built from TRBV5-4 and TRBJ1-1; no clear D. Germline V CDR1 and CDR2: SGHNT, YYREEE (reference sequence). The CDR3 totals 13 residues. V shed 0 bases and J shed 1 base, with 4 bases lying between them. The CDR3, as DNA: TGTGCCAGCAGCTTGGACACGAACACTGAAGCTTTCTTT. Amino acids: CASSLDTNTEAFF.

In the case of this clone: Other DNA sequences in this specimen translate into the identical CDR3. This chain connects TRBV10-3 to TRBJ1-1; no firm D call. In germline, CDR1 is ENHRY, CDR2 SYGVKD. The CDR3 is 14 amino acids. Trimming left V 6 bases short and J 4 bases short, with 15 bases between. CDR3 coding DNA: TGTGCCATCAGGTTCCTTGATAAAGCCACTGAAGCTTTCTTT. The encoded protein is CAIRFLDKATEAFF.

The rearrangement uses TRBV18 and TRBJ2-7; D not certain. This CDR3 contains 13 residues. The germline V gene has CDR1 KGHSH and CDR2 LQKENI. V was pared by 1 base and J by 0 bases, with 4 bases between. This CDR3 reads CASSPLNSYEQYF. DNA of the CDR3: TGTGCCAGCTCACCACTAAACTCCTACGAGCAGTACTTC. Filled out from reference TRBV18 and TRBJ2-7, the complete variable domain reads NAGVMQNPRHLVRRRGQEARLRCSPMKGHSHVYWYRQLPEEGLKFMVYLQKENIIDESGMPKERFSAEFPKEGPSILRIQQVVRGDSAAYFCASSPLNSYEQYFGPGTRLTVT.

This clone was recorded once. The chain couples TRBV7-9 to TRBJ2-3, with 8 bases fitting TRBD2. V gave up 4 bases and J gave up 6 bases; unmatched junction bases: 18. In germline, CDR1 is SEHNR, CDR2 FQNEAQ (reference sequence). The CDR3 runs 18 residues. CDR3 sequence (DNA): TGTGCCAGCAGCTCAGCCGGTGGAGCGGGAGCACGTTCCGATACGCAGTATTTT. Translated: CASSSAGGAGARSDTQYF.

The rearrangement joins TRBV7-3 to TRBJ2-7, with 11 nucleotides matching TRBD1. Per germline, CDR1 SGHTA and CDR2 FQGTGA. The CDR3 spans 17 residues. Trimming cost V 2 bases and J 0 bases; bases outside gene matches: 6. The CDR3 DNA reads TGTGCCAGCAGCTTATACGCCGGGACAGGGGGCTCCTACGAGCAGTACTTC. Residues: CASSLYAGTGGSYEQYF.